This T cell receptor (beta chain) was sequenced in a study of T cell repertoires in cytomegalovirus infection. Concerning this clonotype itself: No antigen is known for it.

TCRdb reanalysed the reads using MiXCR and keeps one entry per CDR3 protein. The table records approximately 770,000 distinct CDR3 sequences, 25% to 30% of them present only once. Germline CDR1 SEHNR, CDR2 FQNEAQ (reference sequence). CDR3 length: 16 residues. The germline V and J ends were trimmed by 5 bases and 3 bases, with 18 bases remaining between them. This chain uses TRBV7-9 with TRBJ2-3, with a tentative D call TRBD1 (5 bases). The material sequenced was cultured CD8+ T cells from PBMCs, taken from culture after CMV antigen stimulation. The sequence came from a human donor in good health (CMV status not recorded). Some clones in this sample may be carry-over from other donors' samples. The CDR3 region is CASSPVVLRVTDTQYF. CDR3 nucleotides: TGTGCCAGCAGCCCTGTTGTCCTCAGGGTGACAGATACGCAGTATTTT.